This is a list of T cell receptor beta chains from one sample in a study of blood T cells in healthy people across ages. TCRdb re-called the 5' RACE reads with MiXCR, one entry per CDR3 protein. The data show about a million distinct CDR3 sequences, roughly 50% seen once. The sequenced material came from blood. The receptor source for this set is a man aged 25-45 years in good health. Each CDR3 is given with its conserved first and last residue. D genes are given only for firm matches. Clone size is shown for a subset of rows, as once, few, many or a class of expanded clone.

D gene: TRBD1; clone size: .; J gene: TRBJ1-2; V gene: TRBV27; CDR3 protein: CASSWLDRGLSGYTF; CDR3 DNA: TGTGCCAGCAGTTGGCTGGACAGGGGGCTAAGTGGCTACACCTTC
D gene: .; clone size: .; J gene: TRBJ2-2; V gene: TRBV12-3/TRBV12-4; CDR3 protein: CASSLGGRGNTGELFF; CDR3 DNA: TGTGCCAGCAGTTTAGGGGGCAGGGGGAACACCGGGGAGCTGTTTTTT
D gene: .; clone size: .; J gene: TRBJ1-5; V gene: TRBV12-3/TRBV12-4; CDR3 protein: CASSPQGIGNQPQHF; CDR3 DNA: TGTGCCAGCAGTCCCCAGGGGATAGGGAATCAGCCCCAGCATTTT
D gene: TRBD2; clone size: once; J gene: TRBJ2-7; V gene: TRBV20-1; CDR3 protein: CSARSSGVHYEQYF; CDR3 DNA: TGCAGTGCTAGGTCAAGCGGGGTCCACTACGAGCAGTACTTC
D gene: .; clone size: .; J gene: TRBJ2-1; V gene: TRBV3-1; CDR3 protein: CASSQGMRTAKLYNEQFF; CDR3 DNA: TGTGCCAGCAGCCAAGGCATGAGGACAGCTAAGTTATACAATGAGCAGTTCTTC
D gene: .; clone size: once; J gene: TRBJ2-2; V gene: TRBV4-2; CDR3 protein: CASSQQSTGELFF; CDR3 DNA: TGTGCCAGCAGCCAACAATCAACCGGGGAGCTGTTTTTT
D gene: TRBD1; clone size: few; J gene: TRBJ2-3; V gene: TRBV11-3; CDR3 protein: CASSLGTGTTDTQYF; CDR3 DNA: TGTGCCAGCAGCCTCGGGACAGGGACCACAGATACGCAGTATTTT
D gene: .; clone size: .; J gene: TRBJ1-1; V gene: TRBV12-3/TRBV12-4; CDR3 protein: CASSVLTVNTEAFF; CDR3 DNA: TGTGCCAGCAGTGTACTAACGGTGAACACTGAAGCTTTCTTT
D gene: .; clone size: many; J gene: TRBJ1-5; V gene: TRBV5-1; CDR3 protein: CASSLAPLGGQFGLPQHF; CDR3 DNA: TGCGCCAGCAGCTTGGCCCCCCTGGGGGGACAATTCGGGCTGCCCCAGCATTTT
D gene: .; clone size: .; J gene: TRBJ2-5; V gene: TRBV12-3/TRBV12-4; CDR3 protein: CASSWDTGFETQYF; CDR3 DNA: TGTGCCAGCAGTTGGGATACAGGCTTTGAGACCCAGTACTTC
D gene: .; clone size: few; J gene: TRBJ1-5; V gene: TRBV10-3; CDR3 protein: CATTGQPNQPQHF; CDR3 DNA: TGTGCCACCACCGGACAGCCTAATCAGCCCCAGCATTTT
D gene: TRBD1; clone size: once; J gene: TRBJ1-1; V gene: TRBV7-2; CDR3 protein: CASSATGTGTEAFF; CDR3 DNA: TGTGCCAGCAGCGCCACAGGGACAGGCACTGAAGCTTTCTTT
D gene: .; clone size: few; J gene: TRBJ2-1; V gene: TRBV20-1; CDR3 protein: CSARGASDREQFF; CDR3 DNA: TGCAGTGCTAGAGGAGCTAGCGACAGAGAGCAGTTCTTC
D gene: .; clone size: few; J gene: TRBJ1-6; V gene: TRBV4-1; CDR3 protein: CASSQVTERDSPLHF; CDR3 DNA: TGCGCCAGCAGCCAAGTAACAGAAAGGGATTCACCCCTCCACTTT
D gene: .; clone size: .; J gene: TRBJ2-7; V gene: TRBV27; CDR3 protein: CASQGSYEQYF; CDR3 DNA: TGTGCCAGTCAGGGTTCCTACGAGCAGTACTTC
D gene: TRBD2; clone size: .; J gene: TRBJ2-3; V gene: TRBV13; CDR3 protein: CACSHGTSFGDTQYF; CDR3 DNA: TGTGCCTGCAGCCACGGGACTAGCTTTGGAGATACGCAGTATTTT
D gene: .; clone size: .; J gene: TRBJ2-7; V gene: TRBV20-1; CDR3 protein: CSARDLRGSEQYF; CDR3 DNA: TGCAGTGCTAGGGACCTCCGGGGCTCCGAGCAGTACTTC
D gene: .; clone size: few; J gene: TRBJ2-1; V gene: TRBV5-1; CDR3 protein: CASARSGSYNEQFF; CDR3 DNA: TGCGCCAGCGCACGCTCCGGCTCCTACAATGAGCAGTTCTTC
D gene: .; clone size: .; J gene: TRBJ1-1; V gene: TRBV27; CDR3 protein: CASRLDWRDGEAFF; CDR3 DNA: TGTGCCAGCAGGTTAGACTGGAGGGACGGTGAAGCTTTCTTT
D gene: .; clone size: few; J gene: TRBJ2-3; V gene: TRBV29-1; CDR3 protein: CSVEEAGGPRTDTQYF; CDR3 DNA: TGCAGCGTTGAGGAGGCAGGGGGGCCACGCACAGATACGCAGTATTTT
D gene: TRBD2; clone size: .; J gene: TRBJ2-1; V gene: TRBV6-5; CDR3 protein: CASSYGAGEVDEQFF; CDR3 DNA: TGTGCCAGCAGTTACGGAGCGGGGGAGGTCGATGAGCAGTTCTTC
D gene: TRBD1; clone size: many; J gene: TRBJ2-1; V gene: TRBV7-2; CDR3 protein: CASSLDRGAYNEQFF; CDR3 DNA: TGTGCCAGCAGCTTAGACAGGGGGGCCTACAATGAGCAGTTCTTC